This TCR beta chain was captured by sequencing in a study of PD-1 blockade in classical Hodgkin lymphoma. Study as a whole: Every 2 weeks, patients had 3 mg/kg nivolumab intravenously. Study-level results: Complete responders had baseline diversity similar to newly diagnosed patients. CD4+ TCR diversity climbed significantly by C4D1, unlike CD8+ TCR diversity.

Each patient experienced a relapse that followed autologous stem cell transplantation, and brentuximab vedotin exposure varied. Worth noting for this clone: Its antigen is currently unknown.

Libraries were prepared by immunoSEQ multiplex PCR; TCRdb keeps only in-frame clonotypes and omits some of them. The sample includes tens of thousands of clones, roughly 83% seen only once; the top ten take about 21%. CDR3 length: 14 residues. Germline V CDR1 and CDR2: GTSNPN, SVGIG (reference sequence). V lost 4 bases to trimming and J lost 4 bases, with 16 bases between them. The chain recombines TRBV30 with TRBJ1-2, with D uncertain. The clonotype was recovered from a human donor with classical Hodgkin lymphoma. Specimen: peripheral blood mononuclear cells (PBMCs), collected before the second cycle of nivolumab. The DNA for the CDR3 is TGTGCCTGGACCCTCGGACTTTCGGGCTATGGCTACACCTTC. Its protein is CAWTLGLSGYGYTF. Combining the CDR3 with reference TRBV30 and TRBJ1-2 gives the whole variable domain SQTIHQWPATLVQPVGSPLSLECTVEGTSNPNLYWYRQAAGRGLQLLFYSVGIGQISSEVPQNLSASRPQDRQFILSSKKLLLSDSGFYLCAWTLGLSGYGYTFGSGTRLTVV.